One and the same sample provided the 2 T cell receptor beta chains below, sequenced in a study of regulatory T cells in long-lasting Graves disease (dated by TCRdb to about 2021). The library was prepared using multiplex PCR. Sequenced using an Illumina HiSeq 4000. iRepertoire HTBI primers and Arm-PCR amplification of CDR3 regions were used to construct TCR beta libraries. TCRdb reprocessed the public reads (quality trimming at Q25 with fastp, clone calling with MiXCR) and kept in-frame beta chains. Each CDR3 protein appears once, grouped with its most common genes and DNA. Counted in this sample were about 620,000 distinct CDR3 sequences; roughly 15% of them appeared once. The ten biggest clones cover 18% of the sample. The time point label of this sample denotes: newly diagnosed GD, antithyroid drugs for less than 3 months. For both TCR sequencing and RNA sequencing, RNA was extracted from PBMCs in TRIzol.

This sample was also put to use in a study of T cells in Graves' hyperthyroidism and ophthalmopathy.

Sequencing used peripheral blood mononuclear cells (PBMCs), obtained at new diagnosis, from a patient treated with antithyroid drugs. Source of these receptors: a woman aged 25 to 45 with Graves disease. Donor details come from another sample of the same person, matched by shared clones.

This clonotype was recorded a few times. This chain connects TRBV3-1 to TRBJ2-1; no definite D call. The CDR3 covers 11 residues. CDR1 LGHDT and CDR2 YNNKEL come from the germline V gene (reference sequence). The V end was cut by 8 bases, the J end by 6 bases, with 8 bases between. DNA for the CDR3: TGTGCCAGCGGTCTGGCCAATGAGCAGTTCTTC. Translated: CASGLANEQFF.

This clonotype was seen many times. The chain carries TRBV28 and TRBJ1-5; 9 bases agree with TRBD1. This CDR3 comprises 18 residues. Trimming removed 5 bases from V and 0 bases from J; junction bases left unmatched: 11. Germline V gene lookup returns CDR1 MDHEN and CDR2 SYDVKM. The CDR3 nucleotides read TGTGCCAGCAGTCCACAGGGGGCCGTTGAATATAGCAATCAGCCCCAGCATTTT. Protein product: CASSPQGAVEYSNQPQHF. The full variable domain, completed using reference TRBV28 and TRBJ1-5, is DVKVTQSSRYLVKRTGEKVFLECVQDMDHENMFWYRQDPGLGLRLIYFSYDVKMKEKGDIPEGYSVSREKKERFSLILESASTNQTSMYLCASSPQGAVEYSNQPQHFGDGTRLSIL.